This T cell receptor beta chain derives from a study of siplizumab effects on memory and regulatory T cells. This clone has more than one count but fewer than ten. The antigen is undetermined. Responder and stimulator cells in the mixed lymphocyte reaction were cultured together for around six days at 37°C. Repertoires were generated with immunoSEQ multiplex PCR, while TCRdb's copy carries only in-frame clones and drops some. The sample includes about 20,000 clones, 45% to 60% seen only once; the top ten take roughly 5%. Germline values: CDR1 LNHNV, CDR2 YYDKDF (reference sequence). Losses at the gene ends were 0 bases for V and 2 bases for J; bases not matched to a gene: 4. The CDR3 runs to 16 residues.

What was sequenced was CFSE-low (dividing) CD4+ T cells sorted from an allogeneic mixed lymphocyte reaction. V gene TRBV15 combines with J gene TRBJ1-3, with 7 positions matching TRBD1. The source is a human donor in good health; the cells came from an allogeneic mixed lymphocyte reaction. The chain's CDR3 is CATSRDQGTAGNTIYF. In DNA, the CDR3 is TGTGCCACCAGCAGAGATCAAGGGACAGCTGGAAACACCATATATTTT.